The clone carrying this T cell receptor (beta chain) was counted a single time. Trimming at V came to 2 bases and at J to 6 bases, leaving 6 bases not matched to a gene. CDR1 and CDR2 from the germline V gene are SNHLY and FYNNEI. The CDR3 covers 14 residues. Sequencing used immunoSEQ multiplex PCR; TCRdb keeps in-frame clones, though not all of them. The repertoire holds about 300,000 clones, with approximately 90% as singletons. The data were taken from a study of blood T cell repertoires in COVID-19. The sequencing sample was made of peripheral blood. This TCR came from a woman younger than 45 with COVID-19, enrolled during active disease. The chain uses TRBV2 and TRBJ2-7; 8 bases map to TRBD2. CDR3 nucleotide sequence: TGTGCCAGCAGTGAAAGGACTAGCAGGGGCGAGCAGTACTTC. It is translated as CASSERTSRGEQYF.